This note documents a single TCR beta chain sequence. The data were obtained in a study of blood T cell repertoires in COVID-19. Individuals aged roughly 18 to 95 years were recruited from fewer than 30 US areas. Cohort 3 donors were reported recovered after two negative PCRs, clearance, or symptom resolution. Study processing details: It was from reference gene primer amplification that nucleated cell counts were estimated. The table came from immunoSEQ multiplex PCR; TCRdb's copy has only in-frame clones and leaves some out. The V and J calls and clone size come from that table; D and trimming were worked out from the DNA. The profile covers 150,000 or so clones, with roughly 80% appearing a single time and 4.4% taken by the ten largest. The CDR3 covers 15 residues. The germline CDR1 and CDR2 sequences are SNHLY and FYNNEI. The trim removed 8 bases at V and 5 bases at J, leaving 6 bases unmatched.

Sequenced material: PBMCs or T cells enriched from blood (not recorded which). This receptor was identified in a woman between 45 and 65 years old who had recovered from COVID-19. The V call is TRBV2, the J call TRBJ1-6, with 10 bases fitting TRBD1. Here the CDR3 reads CASLGQGLHNSPLHF. CDR3 DNA sequence: TGTGCCAGCCTGGGACAGGGGCTTCATAATTCACCCCTCCACTTT.